What follows is one T cell receptor (beta chain) and its context. Antigen: not known. Sequencing used immunoSEQ multiplex PCR; TCRdb keeps in-frame clones, though not all of them. The sample holds roughly 120,000 clones; roughly 87% are singletons and the top ten take 0.27%. This sample is part of a study of OX40 agonist ivuxolimab in advanced cancers. Whole-study results and caveats: With doses of 0.1 to 3.0 mg/kg, CD4+ and CD8+ blood T cells had undergone clonal expansion by week 6. Expanded peripheral T cells had an undetermined antigen specificity. Expanded clones were, on average, more numerous in CD8+ T cells than in CD4+.

Germline V gene sequence: CDR1 SGHNT, CDR2 YENEEA. The CDR3 has 13 residues. The V end was cut by 6 bases, the J end by 2 bases, with 9 bases between. The source material was CD4+ or CD8+ T cells sorted from blood, sampled in a trial of the OX40 agonist ivuxolimab. The rearrangement uses TRBV11-3 and TRBJ2-3, with no clear D. The sequence derives from an adult with an advanced solid tumor such as melanoma, head and neck, liver or kidney cancer. The CDR3 sequence is CASSPPSTDTQYF. The CDR3 region has the DNA TGTGCCAGCAGTCCCCCTTCCACAGATACGCAGTATTTT.